This TCR beta chain was sequenced during a study of molecular identifiers for immune sequencing clone quantification. Study-level information: For replicates, RNA isolated from about 20,000 or 100,000 naive CD8 cells was divided into five portions, of which four were sequenced. Study-wide results and caveats: In CMV-specific effectors, clones above 20 copies held over 98% of molecules; naive, under 1%.

It was with previously described methods and listed TCR primers that bulk TCR libraries were made. TCRdb re-called the PCR reads with MiXCR, one entry per CDR3 protein. The sample contains about 640,000 distinct CDR3 sequences, less than 20% of which appear only once. Germline assignment: CDR1 MNHEY and CDR2 SVGEGT. The CDR3 covers 12 residues. Trimming took off 1 base at V and 9 bases at J, with 4 bases between the two ends. The sorting of naive CD8 T cells used the CD8+CD4-CCR7+CD45RA+ phenotype. In regard to this clonotype: Its antigen remains unidentified.

This chain joins TRBV6-2 or TRBV6-3 and TRBJ1-6; no reliable D call. Sample: naive CD8+ T cells from blood, with Jurkat cell RNA spiked in. Subset denoted: FACS-sorted CD8+CD4-CCR7+CD45RA+ naive T cells. This receptor was taken from a human donor in good health. Some libraries in this study had Jurkat cell RNA spiked in. The CDR3 sequence is CASSYWSSPLHF. The CDR3 DNA reads as TGTGCCAGCAGTTACTGGAGTTCACCCCTCCACTTT.